The clone carrying this T cell receptor (beta chain) occurred many times. The PCR was carried out with 60 Vbeta primers and 13 Jbeta primers. TCRdb keeps only in-frame clones here, not all; method: immunoSEQ multiplex PCR. The sample shows 95,000 to 150,000 clones, roughly 63% of them seen only once. Germline lookup yields CDR1 MGHDK and CDR2 SYGVNS. The CDR3 is 15 residues long. The V end was cut by 6 bases, the J end by 2 bases, with 11 bases between. The data derive from a study of cytomegalovirus exposure and HLA in healthy donors. Specimen: PBMCs. The sequence was obtained from a man aged 35 to 55 in good health and CMV-seropositive. The genes are TRBV25-1 and TRBJ2-6; a possible D gene is TRBD1 (6 bases). The CDR3 loop reads CASRGAGTGANVLTF. The CDR3 region has the DNA TGTGCCAGCAGGGGGGCAGGTACTGGGGCCAACGTCCTGACTTTC.